Following are 29 T cell receptor beta chains from one sample sequenced in a study of blood T cell repertoires in COVID-19. The assay was immunoSEQ multiplex PCR, and TCRdb's table has in-frame clones only and misses some. The table lists some 450,000 clones, approximately 88% of them singletons, with around 12% in the top ten. Sample: peripheral blood. The receptor set was obtained from a woman in her fifties or sixties with COVID-19, enrolled during active disease.

V is TRBV19 and J is TRBJ1-1, with D possibly being TRBD1 (6 bases). CDR3 length: 12 amino acids. CDR1 and CDR2 (germline): LNHDA, SQIVND (reference sequence). Trimming pared 10 bases from V and 5 bases from J, leaving 14 bases between. The CDR3, as DNA: TGTGCCACCTCACAGAGGGGGACTGAAGCTTTCTTT. Amino acids: CATSQRGTEAFF.

The chain couples TRBV5-1 to TRBJ2-1; TRBD1 might be the D (5 bases). The CDR3 spans 13 residues. V dropped 0 bases and J dropped 7 bases, with 8 bases sitting between them. Germline loops: CDR1 SGHRS, CDR2 YFSETQ. The CDR3 nucleotides are TGCGCCAGCAGCTTGGGGGGCGCAAATGAGCAGTTCTTC. Its translation is CASSLGGANEQFF.

The chain links TRBV19 to TRBJ1-2, with unresolved D. This CDR3 spans 13 amino acids. Trimming pared 5 bases from V and 5 bases from J, leaving 12 bases between. Germline CDR1 and CDR2: LNHDA and SQIVND (reference sequence). The CDR3 loop reads CASSLLTGYGYTF. The CDR3 region has the DNA TGTGCCAGTAGTTTACTGACGGGGTATGGCTACACCTTC.

V gene TRBV5-6 combines with J gene TRBJ2-1; 10 bases map to TRBD1. Trimming took 4 bases from V and 6 from J; bases not matched to a gene: 7. Per the germline V gene, CDR1 is SGHDT and CDR2 is YYEEEE. The CDR3 runs 15 residues. The chain's CDR3 is CASSRDRGLRNEQFF. In DNA form, the CDR3 reads TGTGCCAGCAGCCGGGACAGGGGTCTGCGCAATGAGCAGTTCTTC.

The V gene is TRBV4-1, the J gene TRBJ2-7; possible D gene TRBD2, 5 bases. Trimming took off 0 bases at V and 2 bases at J, with 8 bases between the two ends. Looked up from germline, CDR1 is MGHRA and CDR2 is YSYEKL. The CDR3 runs to 14 residues. The CDR3 is CASSQDKLAYEQYF. In nucleotides, the CDR3 is TGCGCCAGCAGCCAAGATAAACTAGCCTACGAGCAGTACTTC.

This chain uses TRBV19 with TRBJ1-2; TRBD1 might be the D (5 bases). The CDR3 contains 16 residues. Germline V lookup: CDR1 LNHDA, CDR2 SQIVND (reference sequence). Trimming took off 6 bases at V and 2 bases at J, with 19 bases between the two ends. The CDR3 bases are TGTGCCAGTAGCCCAGGTCCGGGCAGGGTCAACTATGGCTACACCTTC. Residues: CASSPGPGRVNYGYTF.

This clone was seen a few times. This chain links TRBV7-6 with TRBJ2-7; D is possibly TRBD1 (6 bases). V dropped 1 base and J dropped 0 bases, with 10 bases sitting between them. This CDR3 comprises 15 residues. Germline V lookup: CDR1 SGHVS, CDR2 FNYEAQ. CDR3 in DNA: TGTGCCAGCAGCTTAGGGGACAACCCCTCCTACGAGCAGTACTTC. Its protein is CASSLGDNPSYEQYF.

The rearrangement uses TRBV6-5 and TRBJ1-2; 7 bases are a match to TRBD1. This CDR3 is built from 16 residues. Germline CDR1 MNHEY, CDR2 SVGAGI. V lost 0 bases, J lost 6 bases, and 10 bases stayed unmatched. CDR3 protein: CASSYSFDREVDGYTF. The DNA for the CDR3 is TGTGCCAGCAGTTACTCTTTTGACAGGGAGGTTGATGGCTACACCTTC.

The V gene is TRBV7-8, the J gene TRBJ2-6; possible D gene TRBD2, 5 bases. The germline CDR1 and CDR2 sequences are SGHVS and FQNEAQ. This CDR3 has 15 amino acids. The V gene lost 5 bases and the J gene lost 1 base, with 9 bases spanning the gap. CDR3 nucleotides: TGTGCCAGCAGCCCGAGCGGATCTGGGGCCAACGTCCTGACTTTC. Its protein is CASSPSGSGANVLTF.

This chain connects TRBV27 to TRBJ2-6, with D tentatively TRBD1 (5 bases). From germline, CDR1 is MNHEY and CDR2 SMNVEV (reference sequence). The length of the CDR3 is 15 residues. The ends were cut back, 3 bases at V and 2 bases at J, with 8 bases in the middle. This chain's CDR3 is CASSFQGTGANVLTF. The CDR3 coding sequence is TGTGCCAGCAGTTTTCAGGGAACTGGGGCCAACGTCCTGACTTTC.

The rearrangement uses TRBV29-1 and TRBJ1-1; TRBD1 is a possible D gene (5 bases). Germline V gene lookup returns CDR1 SQVTM and CDR2 ANQGSEA. V lost 8 bases and J lost 5, with 12 bases in between. The CDR3 consists of 11 residues. CDR3 region: CSSTDGTEAFF. CDR3 in DNA: TGCAGCTCGACAGATGGGACTGAAGCTTTCTTT.

This chain links TRBV5-1 with TRBJ1-1, with TRBD1 matching over 11 bases. V gave up 3 bases and J gave up 4 bases; unmatched junction bases: 5. Germline values: CDR1 SGHRS, CDR2 YFSETQ. CDR3 length: 15 residues. CDR3 sequence: CASSWAGTGGTEAFF. CDR3 bases: TGCGCCAGCAGCTGGGCGGGGACAGGGGGCACTGAAGCTTTCTTT. Based on the CDR3 plus reference TRBV5-1 and TRBJ1-1, the full variable domain is KAGVTQTPRYLIKTRGQQVTLSCSPISGHRSVSWYQQTPGQGLQFLFEYFSETQRNKGNFPGRFSGRQFSNSRSEMNVSTLELGDSALYLCASSWAGTGGTEAFFGQGTRLTVV.

The chain employs TRBV2 and TRBJ1-2; TRBD1 might be the D (5 bases). Trimming stripped 4 bases from V and 4 bases from J, with 16 bases between. The CDR3 length is 15 residues. Germline V CDR1 and CDR2: SNHLY, FYNNEI. The CDR3 is CASSVQGKGAYGYTF. DNA for the CDR3: TGTGCCAGCAGTGTTCAGGGCAAAGGGGCCTATGGCTACACCTTC.

V usage is TRBV7-9 and J usage is TRBJ2-6, with D perhaps TRBD1 (5 bases). CDR1 and CDR2 (germline): SEHNR, FQNEAQ (reference sequence). The CDR3 runs 16 residues. Trimming took 5 bases from V and 4 from J, leaving 15 bases between them. CDR3 sequence: CASSPIGAEGANVLTF. In DNA form, the CDR3 reads TGTGCCAGCAGCCCCATAGGGGCAGAGGGGGCCAACGTCCTGACTTTC.

This chain's CDR3 is CASSSQGVSGYTF. CDR3 DNA sequence: TGTGCCAGCAGTTCACAGGGGGTGTCTGGCTACACCTTC. The chain combines TRBV27 with TRBJ1-2, with 8 bases that match TRBD1. The junction had 5 bases not matched to a gene; V was cut back by 4 bases and J by 7 bases. The CDR3 covers 13 residues. CDR1 is MNHEY, CDR2 SMNVEV, per germline (reference sequence).

This clone was seen only a few times. The chain links TRBV5-1 to TRBJ2-5; 7 bases align to TRBD2. The CDR3 runs 15 residues. J was trimmed by 3 bases and V by 1 base; bases with no gene match: 6. Germline lookup yields CDR1 SGHRS and CDR2 YFSETQ. CDR3 loop: CASSLWASGEETQYF. CDR3 DNA sequence: TGCGCCAGCAGCTTGTGGGCTAGCGGAGAAGAGACCCAGTACTTC.

This clone appeared a single time. The rearrangement joins TRBV7-9 to TRBJ2-3; 10 nucleotides align to TRBD2. The CDR3 extends over 16 amino acids. CDR1 is SEHNR, CDR2 FQNEAQ, per germline (reference sequence). V lost 2 bases, J lost 4 bases, and 6 bases stayed unmatched. CDR3 amino acids: CASSLSPSGGADTQYF. The CDR3 DNA sequence: TGTGCCAGCAGCTTAAGTCCTAGCGGGGGCGCAGATACGCAGTATTTT.

The V and J genes are TRBV27 and TRBJ1-1, with D uncertain. From germline, CDR1 is MNHEY and CDR2 SMNVEV (reference sequence). The CDR3 sequence is 14 residues long. V was clipped by 5 bases and J by 11 bases, with 21 bases between them. The chain's CDR3 is CASSPGEVGVWAFF. The CDR3 DNA sequence: TGTGCCAGCAGTCCCGGTGAGGTGGGAGTGTGGGCTTTCTTT.

This sequence joins TRBV13 and TRBJ2-7; 8 bases match TRBD1. The germline V gene encodes CDR1 PRHDT and CDR2 FYEKMQ (reference sequence). CDR3 length: 14 residues. Germline trimming cut 7 bases from V and 2 bases from J; bases unmatched to any gene: 7. The CDR3 spells CASTQGQATYEQYF. In DNA, the CDR3 is TGTGCCAGCACCCAGGGACAGGCAACCTACGAGCAGTACTTC.

The chain combines TRBV30 with TRBJ1-4, with unresolved D. This CDR3 region has 14 residues. CDR1 is GTSNPN and CDR2 is SVGIG in the germline V gene (reference sequence). V was shortened by 2 bases and J by 8 bases, with 15 bases between the two germline ends. CDR3 sequence reads: CAWSSGGEGEKLFF. CDR3 nucleotide sequence: TGTGCCTGGAGTAGCGGCGGGGAAGGGGAAAAACTGTTTTTT. The full variable domain, its missing parts supplied by reference TRBV30 and TRBJ1-4, is SQTIHQWPATLVQPVGSPLSLECTVEGTSNPNLYWYRQAAGRGLQLLFYSVGIGQISSEVPQNLSASRPQDRQFILSSKKLLLSDSGFYLCAWSSGGEGEKLFFGSGTQLSVL.

The chain couples TRBV6-5 to TRBJ1-3; 7 bases agree with TRBD1. The V and J ends lost 5 bases and 2 bases, in that order; junction bases with no gene match: 3. The length of the CDR3 is 14 residues. Germline values: CDR1 MNHEY, CDR2 SVGAGI. The CDR3 loop is CASSIQGPGNTIYF. CDR3 nucleotides: TGTGCCAGCAGTATACAGGGGCCTGGAAACACCATATATTTT.

This clone appeared a single time. The rearrangement uses TRBV7-8 and TRBJ2-5, with 9 bases aligning to TRBD2. With V trimmed by 8 bases and J by 7 bases, 14 bases remained unmatched. Germline CDR1 and CDR2: SGHVS and FQNEAQ. The CDR3 has 15 amino acids. The CDR3 spells CASDLSGGPLGTQYF. In DNA, the CDR3 is TGTGCCAGCGACCTGAGCGGGGGGCCTTTGGGGACCCAGTACTTC.

The rearrangement links TRBV7-6 to TRBJ1-6; 8 bases match TRBD1. Losses at the gene ends were 0 bases for V and 8 bases for J; bases not matched to a gene: 3. Looked up from germline, CDR1 is SGHVS and CDR2 is FNYEAQ. The CDR3 runs 15 residues. CDR3 protein: CASSLADRDDSPLHF. The CDR3 DNA is TGTGCCAGCAGCTTAGCGGACAGGGACGATTCACCCCTCCACTTT.

The chain has TRBV15 and TRBJ2-3, with D perhaps TRBD1 (5 bases). The germline V gene has CDR1 LNHNV and CDR2 YYDKDF (reference sequence). The CDR3 contains 13 residues. V was trimmed by 6 bases and J by 2 bases, leaving 9 bases between them. The chain's CDR3 is CATSPTATDTQYF. The CDR3 DNA follows: TGTGCCACCAGTCCGACAGCCACAGATACGCAGTATTTT. Full variable domain (outside the CDR3, taken from reference TRBV15 and TRBJ2-3): DAMVIQNPRYQVTQFGKPVTLSCSQTLNHNVMYWYQQKSSQAPKLLFHYYDKDFNNEADTPDNFQSRRPNTSFCFLDIRSPGLGDTAMYLCATSPTATDTQYFGPGTRLTVL.

The chain uses TRBV30 and TRBJ2-6; TRBD1 might be the D (6 bases). The CDR3 length is 16 residues. V lost 3 bases, J lost 0 bases, and 12 bases lay in between. The germline gives CDR1 GTSNPN, CDR2 SVGIG (reference sequence). CDR3 nucleotides: TGTGCCTGGAGGGGGGCCCTGGGCTCTGGGGCCAACGTCCTGACTTTC. Translation gives CAWRGALGSGANVLTF.

This clone was detected many times. The chain recombines TRBV30 with TRBJ1-2; 7 bases align to TRBD1. Germline values: CDR1 GTSNPN, CDR2 SVGIG (reference sequence). The CDR3 extends over 15 amino acids. The CDR3 DNA reads TGTGCAACGCACGGGACAGTGACTCCAACATGGGGCTACACCTTC. Protein: CATHGTVTPTWGYTF. The variable domain in full, with the rest retrieved from reference TRBV30 and TRBJ1-2, is SQTIHQWPATLVQPVGSPLSLECTVEGTSNPNLYWYRQAAGRGLQLLFYSVGIGQISSEVPQNLSASRPQDRQFILSSKKLLLSDSGFYLCATHGTVTPTWGYTFGSGTRLTVV.

This chain joins TRBV7-3 and TRBJ1-1, with D maybe TRBD1 (5 bases). CDR1 and CDR2 from the germline V gene are SGHTA and FQGTGA. Trimming left V 6 bases short and J 5 bases short, with 16 bases between. The CDR3 spans 14 residues. The CDR3 sequence is CASSLGGAQTEAFF. The CDR3 DNA is TGTGCCAGCAGTTTGGGAGGGGCTCAAACTGAAGCTTTCTTT.

This rearrangement joins TRBV20-1 to TRBJ2-3, with unresolved D. CDR3 size: 11 residues. Germline assignment: CDR1 DFQATT and CDR2 SNEGSKA (reference sequence). V lost 4 bases to trimming and J lost 4 bases, with 6 bases between them. The CDR3 sequence is CSANTPDTQYF. DNA for the CDR3: TGCAGTGCTAACACCCCAGATACGCAGTATTTT.

This chain joins TRBV9 and TRBJ2-3, with TRBD2 matching 10 bases. The J segment lost 1 base and the V segment lost 1 base, leaving 3 bases of the junction unmatched. This CDR3 has 16 amino acids. Per germline, CDR1 SGDLS and CDR2 YYNGEE. CDR3 nucleotide sequence: TGTGCCAGCAGCGTAAATAGCGGGGGGCGCACAGATACGCAGTATTTT. It codes for CASSVNSGGRTDTQYF.